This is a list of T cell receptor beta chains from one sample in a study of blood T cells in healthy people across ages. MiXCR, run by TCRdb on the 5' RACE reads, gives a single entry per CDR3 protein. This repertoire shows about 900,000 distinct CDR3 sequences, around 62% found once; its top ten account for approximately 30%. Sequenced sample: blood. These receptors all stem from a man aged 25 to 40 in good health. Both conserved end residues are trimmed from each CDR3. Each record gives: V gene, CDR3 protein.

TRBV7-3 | ASSSATTSGGVCEQF
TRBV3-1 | ASSQQTGTSANEQF
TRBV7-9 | ASSARTSGGASFSYNEQF
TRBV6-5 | ASSPLGGRADTQY
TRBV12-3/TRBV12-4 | ASSRPTEAF
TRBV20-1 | SARAVTGELF
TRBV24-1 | ATSKDQFGGTQY
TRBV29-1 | SVEVTGRNTEAF
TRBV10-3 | AIMGTSGAYNEQF
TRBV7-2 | ASTWTENQPQH
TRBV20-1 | SARDLGGYGYT
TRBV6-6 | ASSWDSESSYEQY
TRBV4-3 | ASSQLEAGGREEQF
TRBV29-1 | SASGTGRGNQPQH
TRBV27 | ASSLRSSYGYT
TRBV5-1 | ASRRTAEHYEQY
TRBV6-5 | ASSRGPYEQY
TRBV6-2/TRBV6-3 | ASSDSIEGVTETQY
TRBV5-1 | ASSQGQGLDEQY
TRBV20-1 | SATGGEETQY
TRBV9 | ASSVTSDGTDTQY
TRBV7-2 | ASSLDLFQGNHNEQF
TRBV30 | AWRTVGGYT
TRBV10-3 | AISGGQRATEQY
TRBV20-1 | SVTGLAGYNEQF
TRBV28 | ASTTPMGGQETQY
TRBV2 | ASVSGGGQETQY
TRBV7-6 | ASSRGVRTEAF
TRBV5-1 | ASSFGDYTDTQY
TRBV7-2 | ASSPELAPQETQY
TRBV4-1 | ASSRDPGMNTEAF
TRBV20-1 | SARARQVDTDTQY
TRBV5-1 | EARGFNYGYT
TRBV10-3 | ATLVPSSGHT
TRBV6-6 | ASSTGLLLNSPLH
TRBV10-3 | AMGQTVPSGANVLT
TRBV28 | ASSNGVAQPQH
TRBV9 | ASSEGLNSYEQY
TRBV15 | ATARGEYYEQY
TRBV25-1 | ASSDSGTGLRNQPQH
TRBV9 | ASSPLWAGGGNEQF
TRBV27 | ASNLRGGGIHKTDTQY
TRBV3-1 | ASSHVGALQETQY
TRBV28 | AGEKGVGYNEQF
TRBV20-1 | SAKTGQGVTDTQY
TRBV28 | ASSQPSRGANYGYT
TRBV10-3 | AISSGTEPYEQY
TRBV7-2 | ASSPPTLYEQY
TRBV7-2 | ASSPQWGQETQY
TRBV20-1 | SARHGGGVSYEQY
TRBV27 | ASSPRASGGFRGEQF
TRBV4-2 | ASSQGRRDTQY
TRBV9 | ASRVLAGRPYEQY
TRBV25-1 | ASSELVPGNNEQF
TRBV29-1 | SAGLAYEQY
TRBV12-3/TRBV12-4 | ASRVGYSEQY
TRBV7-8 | ASSLGGGQGSPLH